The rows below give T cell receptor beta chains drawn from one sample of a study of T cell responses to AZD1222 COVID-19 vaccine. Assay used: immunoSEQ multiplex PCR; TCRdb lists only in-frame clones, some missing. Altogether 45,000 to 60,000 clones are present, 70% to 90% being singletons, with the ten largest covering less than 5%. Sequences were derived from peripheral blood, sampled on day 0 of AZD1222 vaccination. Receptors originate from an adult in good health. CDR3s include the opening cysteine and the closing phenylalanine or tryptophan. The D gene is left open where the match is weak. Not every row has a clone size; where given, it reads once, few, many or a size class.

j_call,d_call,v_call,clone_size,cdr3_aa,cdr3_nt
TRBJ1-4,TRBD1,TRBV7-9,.,CASSQGQGWEKLFF,TGTGCCAGCAGCCAAGGACAGGGGTGGGAAAAACTGTTTTTT
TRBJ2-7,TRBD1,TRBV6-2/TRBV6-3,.,CASSYGTDYEQYF,TGTGCCAGCAGTTATGGGACAGACTACGAGCAGTACTTC
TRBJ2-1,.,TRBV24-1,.,CATSGPGTVYNEQFF,TGTGCCACCAGTGGACCCGGGACGGTGTACAATGAGCAGTTCTTC
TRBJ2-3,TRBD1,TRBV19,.,CASRSLLGTGGSDTQYF,TGTGCCAGTAGATCCCTCCTCGGGACAGGGGGTTCCGATACGCAGTATTTT
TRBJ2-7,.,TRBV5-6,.,CASSLTGNYYEQYF,TGTGCCAGCAGCTTGACCGGAAACTACTACGAGCAGTACTTC
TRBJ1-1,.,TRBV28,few,CASTRASMNTEAFF,TGTGCCAGCACTCGGGCGAGCATGAACACTGAAGCTTTCTTT
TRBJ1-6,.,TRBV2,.,CASGSSTLGNSPLHF,TGTGCCAGCGGATCATCAACACTGGGAAATTCACCCCTCCACTTT
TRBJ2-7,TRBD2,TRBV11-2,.,CASSSPRGGSYEQYF,TGTGCCAGCAGCTCCCCCCGGGGGGGATCCTACGAGCAGTACTTC
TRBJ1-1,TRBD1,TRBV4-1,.,CASSQVGQENTEAFF,TGCGCCAGCAGCCAAGTCGGACAGGAGAACACTGAAGCTTTCTTT
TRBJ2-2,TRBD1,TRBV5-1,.,CASSWGTGNTGELFF,TGCGCCAGCAGCTGGGGGACAGGCAACACCGGGGAGCTGTTTTTT
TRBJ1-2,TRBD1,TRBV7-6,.,CASSLAAGQGTQNYGYTF,TGTGCCAGCAGCTTAGCCGCGGGACAGGGAACCCAAAACTATGGCTACACCTTC
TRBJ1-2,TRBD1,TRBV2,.,CASTLQGARYGYTF,TGTGCCAGCACCCTACAGGGGGCTAGGTATGGCTACACCTTC
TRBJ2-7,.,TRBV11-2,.,CASSPPGPGEQYF,TGTGCCAGCAGCCCCCCCGGTCCCGGCGAGCAGTACTTC
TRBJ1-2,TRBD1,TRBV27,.,CASSSLDRGGYTF,TGTGCCAGCAGTTCCCTGGACAGGGGTGGCTACACCTTC
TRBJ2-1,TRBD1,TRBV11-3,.,CASSHDNRQGTNNEQFF,TGTGCCAGCAGCCATGACAATAGACAGGGTACGAACAATGAGCAGTTCTTC
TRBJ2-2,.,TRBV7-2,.,CASSLGGANTGELFF,TGTGCCAGCAGCTTAGGTGGGGCGAACACCGGGGAGCTGTTTTTT
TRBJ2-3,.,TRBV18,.,CASSSGWPDTQYF,TGTGCCAGCTCGTCTGGGTGGCCAGATACGCAGTATTTT
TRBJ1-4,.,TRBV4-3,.,CASSQDGFTNEKLFF,TGCGCCAGCAGCCAAGACGGGTTTACTAATGAAAAACTGTTTTTT
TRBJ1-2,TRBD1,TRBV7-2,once,CASSSSGTGLSYGYTF,TGTGCCAGCAGCTCCTCCGGGACAGGGTTGAGCTATGGCTACACCTTC
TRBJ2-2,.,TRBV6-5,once,CASSRDHDGELFF,TGTGCCAGCAGTCGGGACCACGACGGGGAGCTGTTTTTT
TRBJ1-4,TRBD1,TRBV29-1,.,CSVADRGDEKLFF,TGCAGCGTCGCGGACAGGGGGGACGAAAAACTGTTTTTT
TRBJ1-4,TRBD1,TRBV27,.,CASSHGGSGQGGKLFF,TGTGCCAGCAGCCACGGGGGGTCGGGACAGGGGGGAAAACTGTTTTTT
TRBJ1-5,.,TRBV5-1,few,CASRDSDSNQPQHF,TGCGCCAGCAGGGACAGCGATAGCAATCAGCCCCAGCATTTT
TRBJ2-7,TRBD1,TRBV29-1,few,CSVGQGGARGQYF,TGCAGCGTTGGACAGGGTGGGGCTAGGGGGCAGTACTTC
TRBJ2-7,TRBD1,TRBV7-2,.,CASSTGTGMYEQYF,TGTGCCAGCAGCACCGGGACAGGGATGTACGAGCAGTACTTC
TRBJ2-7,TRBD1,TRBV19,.,CASSIRDSAYEQYF,TGTGCCAGTAGTATCCGGGACAGTGCCTACGAGCAGTACTTC
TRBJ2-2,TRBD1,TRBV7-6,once,CASSSGQGANTGELFF,TGTGCCAGCAGCTCGGGACAGGGGGCAAACACCGGGGAGCTGTTTTTT
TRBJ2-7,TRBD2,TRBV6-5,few,CASSYRTSGVYEQYF,TGTGCCAGCAGTTACCGGACTAGCGGGGTCTACGAGCAGTACTTC
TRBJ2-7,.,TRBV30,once,CACTTLERYEQYF,TGTGCCTGTACGACACTAGAACGGTACGAGCAGTACTTC
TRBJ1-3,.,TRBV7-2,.,CASSFGQLRSGNTIYF,TGTGCCAGCAGCTTTGGGCAGCTACGCTCTGGAAACACCATATATTTT
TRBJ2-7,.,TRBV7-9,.,CASSLWGSYEQYF,TGTGCCAGCAGCTTGTGGGGCTCCTACGAGCAGTACTTC
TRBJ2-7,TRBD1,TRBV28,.,CASRTTGAPSGQYF,TGTGCCAGCAGAACGACAGGGGCCCCCTCAGGGCAGTACTTC
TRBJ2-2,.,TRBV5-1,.,CASSLHEGSRELFF,TGCGCCAGCAGCTTACACGAAGGGTCTCGGGAGCTGTTTTTT
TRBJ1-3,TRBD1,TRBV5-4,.,CASSAGQGALGNTIYF,TGTGCCAGCAGCGCTGGACAGGGGGCTTTGGGAAACACCATATATTTT
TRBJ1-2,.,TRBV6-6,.,CASSGGPGGYTF,TGTGCCAGCAGCGGCGGGCCTGGGGGCTACACCTTC
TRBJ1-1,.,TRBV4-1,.,CASSQPLNTEAFF,TGCGCCAGCAGCCAACCCCTGAACACTGAAGCTTTCTTT
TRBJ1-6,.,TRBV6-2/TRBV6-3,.,CASSYGGGTPLHF,TGTGCCAGCAGTTACGGAGGTGGAACACCCCTCCACTTT